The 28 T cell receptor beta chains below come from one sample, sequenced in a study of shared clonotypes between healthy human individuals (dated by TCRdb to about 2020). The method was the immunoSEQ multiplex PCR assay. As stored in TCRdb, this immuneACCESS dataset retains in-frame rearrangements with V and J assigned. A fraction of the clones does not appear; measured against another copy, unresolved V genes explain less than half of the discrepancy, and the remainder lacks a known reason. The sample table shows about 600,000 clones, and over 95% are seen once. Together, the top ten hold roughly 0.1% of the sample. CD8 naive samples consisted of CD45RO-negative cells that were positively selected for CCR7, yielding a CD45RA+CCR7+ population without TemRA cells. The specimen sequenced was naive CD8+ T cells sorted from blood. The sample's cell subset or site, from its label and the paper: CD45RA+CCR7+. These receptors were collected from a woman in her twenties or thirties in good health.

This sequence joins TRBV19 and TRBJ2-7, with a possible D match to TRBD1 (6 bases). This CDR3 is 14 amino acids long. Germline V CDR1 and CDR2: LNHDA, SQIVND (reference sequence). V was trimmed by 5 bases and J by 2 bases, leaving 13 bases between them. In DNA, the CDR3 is TGTGCCAGTAGTCATTGGGACAAAACCTACGAGCAGTACTTC. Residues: CASSHWDKTYEQYF.

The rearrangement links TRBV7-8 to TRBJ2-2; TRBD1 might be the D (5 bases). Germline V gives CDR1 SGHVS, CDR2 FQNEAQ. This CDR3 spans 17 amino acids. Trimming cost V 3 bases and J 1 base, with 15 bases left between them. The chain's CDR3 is CASSFSSETVNTGELFF. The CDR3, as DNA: TGTGCCAGCAGCTTCTCCTCCGAGACAGTGAACACCGGGGAGCTGTTTTTT.

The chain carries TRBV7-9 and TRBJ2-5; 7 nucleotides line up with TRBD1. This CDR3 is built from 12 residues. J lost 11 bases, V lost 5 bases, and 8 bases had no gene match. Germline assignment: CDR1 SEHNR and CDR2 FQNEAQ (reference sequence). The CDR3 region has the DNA TGTGCCAGCAGCCCAACAGGGGAAGCGCAGTACTTC. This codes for CASSPTGEAQYF.

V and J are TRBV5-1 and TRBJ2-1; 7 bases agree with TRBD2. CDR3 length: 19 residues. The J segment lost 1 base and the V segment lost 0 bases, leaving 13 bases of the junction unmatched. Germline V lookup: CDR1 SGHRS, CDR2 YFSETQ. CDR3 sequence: CASSLGLLRDYLSYNEQFF. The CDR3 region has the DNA TGCGCCAGCAGCTTGGGGCTGCTAAGGGACTACCTTTCCTACAATGAGCAGTTCTTC.

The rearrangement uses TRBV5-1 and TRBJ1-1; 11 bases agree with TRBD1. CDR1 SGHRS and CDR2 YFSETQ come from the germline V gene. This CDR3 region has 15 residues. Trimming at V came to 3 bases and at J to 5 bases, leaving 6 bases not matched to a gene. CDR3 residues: CASSSDRGHRTEAFF. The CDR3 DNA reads TGCGCCAGCAGCTCGGACAGGGGGCATCGGACTGAAGCTTTCTTT.

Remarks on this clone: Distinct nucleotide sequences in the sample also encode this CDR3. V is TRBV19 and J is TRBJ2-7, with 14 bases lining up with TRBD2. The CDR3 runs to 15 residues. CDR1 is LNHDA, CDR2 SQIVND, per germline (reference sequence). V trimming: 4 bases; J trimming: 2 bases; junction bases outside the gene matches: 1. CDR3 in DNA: TGTGCCAGTAGTACGGGACTAGCGGGAGCCTACGAGCAGTACTTC. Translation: CASSTGLAGAYEQYF.

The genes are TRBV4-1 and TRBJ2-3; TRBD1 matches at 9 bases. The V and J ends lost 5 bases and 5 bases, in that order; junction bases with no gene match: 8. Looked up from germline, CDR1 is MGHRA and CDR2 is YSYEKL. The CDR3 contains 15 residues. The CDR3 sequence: CASSSRTGEGDTQYF. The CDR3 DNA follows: TGCGCCAGCAGCTCCCGGACAGGGGAAGGAGATACGCAGTATTTT.

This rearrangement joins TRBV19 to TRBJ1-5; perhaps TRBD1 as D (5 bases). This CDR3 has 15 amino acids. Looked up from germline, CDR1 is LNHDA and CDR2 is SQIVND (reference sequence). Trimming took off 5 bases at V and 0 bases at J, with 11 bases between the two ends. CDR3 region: CASSPGTDSNQPQHF. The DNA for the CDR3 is TGTGCCAGTAGTCCCGGGACGGATAGCAATCAGCCCCAGCATTTT.

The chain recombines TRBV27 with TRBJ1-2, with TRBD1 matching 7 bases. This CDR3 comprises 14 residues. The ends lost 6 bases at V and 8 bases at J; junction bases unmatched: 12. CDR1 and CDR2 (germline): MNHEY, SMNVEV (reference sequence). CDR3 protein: CASSHLGGAPGYTF. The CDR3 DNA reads TGTGCCAGCAGCCACCTAGGGGGCGCGCCCGGCTACACCTTC.

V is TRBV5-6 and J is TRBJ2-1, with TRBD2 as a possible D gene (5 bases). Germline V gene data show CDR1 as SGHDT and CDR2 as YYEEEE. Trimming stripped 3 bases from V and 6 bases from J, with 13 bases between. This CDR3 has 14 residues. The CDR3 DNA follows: TGTGCCAGCAGCTCAATGGCGGGTGGCAATGAGCAGTTCTTC. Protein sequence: CASSSMAGGNEQFF.

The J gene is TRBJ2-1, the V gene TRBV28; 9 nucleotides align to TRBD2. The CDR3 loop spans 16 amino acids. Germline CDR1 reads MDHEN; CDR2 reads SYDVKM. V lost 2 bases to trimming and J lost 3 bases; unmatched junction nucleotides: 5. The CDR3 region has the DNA TGTGCCAGCAGTTTAAGGCTAGCGGGATTCTACAATGAGCAGTTCTTC. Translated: CASSLRLAGFYNEQFF.

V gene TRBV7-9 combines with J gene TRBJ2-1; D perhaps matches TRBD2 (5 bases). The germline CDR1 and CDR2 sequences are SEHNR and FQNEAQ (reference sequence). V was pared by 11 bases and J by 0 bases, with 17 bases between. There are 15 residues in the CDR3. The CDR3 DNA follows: TGTGCCGCCTCTTCAGCGGAAAGCTCCTACAATGAGCAGTTCTTC. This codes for CAASSAESSYNEQFF.

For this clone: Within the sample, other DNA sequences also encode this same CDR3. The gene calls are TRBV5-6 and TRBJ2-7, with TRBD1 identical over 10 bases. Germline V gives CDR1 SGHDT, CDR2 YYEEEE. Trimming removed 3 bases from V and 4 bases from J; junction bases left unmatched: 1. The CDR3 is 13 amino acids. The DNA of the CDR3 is TGTGCCAGCAGCTGGGACAGGGGTTACGAGCAGTACTTC. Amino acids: CASSWDRGYEQYF.

This CDR3 reads CAISEGGTDYEQYF. The CDR3 bases are TGTGCCATCAGTGAGGGGGGGACAGACTACGAGCAGTACTTC. The rearrangement joins TRBV10-3 to TRBJ2-7; possible D gene TRBD1, 7 bases. V gave up 2 bases and J gave up 3 bases, with 11 bases separating them. The CDR3 totals 14 residues. Germline CDR1 reads ENHRY; CDR2 reads SYGVKD.

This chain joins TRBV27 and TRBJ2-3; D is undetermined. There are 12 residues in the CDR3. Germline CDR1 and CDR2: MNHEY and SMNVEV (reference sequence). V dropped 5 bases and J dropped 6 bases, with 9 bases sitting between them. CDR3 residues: CASSHAPDTQYF. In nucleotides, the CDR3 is TGTGCCAGCAGTCACGCTCCCGATACGCAGTATTTT.

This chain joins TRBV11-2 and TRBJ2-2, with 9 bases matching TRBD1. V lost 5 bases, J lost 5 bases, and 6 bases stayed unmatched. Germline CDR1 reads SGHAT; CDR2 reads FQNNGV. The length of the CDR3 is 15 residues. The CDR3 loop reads CASSLGTGFTGELFF. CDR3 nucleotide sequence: TGTGCCAGCAGCCTCGGGACAGGGTTTACCGGGGAGCTGTTTTTT.

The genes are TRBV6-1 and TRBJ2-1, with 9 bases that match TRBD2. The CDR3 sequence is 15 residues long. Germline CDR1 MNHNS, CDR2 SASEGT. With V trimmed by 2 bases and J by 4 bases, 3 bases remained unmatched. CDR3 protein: CASSEQRGAYNEQFF. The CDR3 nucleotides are TGTGCCAGCAGTGAACAGCGGGGGGCTTACAATGAGCAGTTCTTC.

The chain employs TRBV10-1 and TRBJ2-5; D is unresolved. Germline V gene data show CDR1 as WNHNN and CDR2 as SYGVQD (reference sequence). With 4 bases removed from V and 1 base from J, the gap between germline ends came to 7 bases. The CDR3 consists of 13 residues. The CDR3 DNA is TGCGCCAGCAGTGCATTAGTCCAAGAGACCCAGTACTTC. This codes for CASSALVQETQYF.

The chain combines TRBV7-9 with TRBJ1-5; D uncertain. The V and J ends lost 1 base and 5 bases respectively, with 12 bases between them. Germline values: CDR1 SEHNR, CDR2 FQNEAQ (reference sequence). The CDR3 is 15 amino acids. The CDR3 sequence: CASSLGSGEDQPQHF. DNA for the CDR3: TGTGCCAGCAGCTTAGGGTCCGGGGAGGATCAGCCCCAGCATTTT.

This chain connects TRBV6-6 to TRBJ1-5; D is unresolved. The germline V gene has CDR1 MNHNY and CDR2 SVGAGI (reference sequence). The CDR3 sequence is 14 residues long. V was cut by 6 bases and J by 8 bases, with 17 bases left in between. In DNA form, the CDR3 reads TGTGCCAGCAGCCCACTTCCCGGAAATAAGCCCCAGCATTTT. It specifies CASSPLPGNKPQHF.

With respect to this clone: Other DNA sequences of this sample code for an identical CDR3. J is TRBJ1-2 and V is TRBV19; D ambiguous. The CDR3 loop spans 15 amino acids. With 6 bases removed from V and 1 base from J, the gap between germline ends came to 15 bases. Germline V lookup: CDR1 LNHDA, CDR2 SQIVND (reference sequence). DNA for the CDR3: TGTGCCAGTAGCCCCGGCCAAGGCTATAACTATGGCTACACCTTC. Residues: CASSPGQGYNYGYTF.

CDR3 in amino acids: CAISESGSNQPQHF. CDR3 sequence (DNA): TGTGCCATCAGTGAGTCAGGGTCCAATCAGCCCCAGCATTTT. The rearrangement links TRBV10-3 to TRBJ1-5; D gene ambiguous. V lost 0 bases, J lost 3 bases, and 6 bases lay in between. CDR3 length: 14 residues. The germline gives CDR1 ENHRY, CDR2 SYGVKD.

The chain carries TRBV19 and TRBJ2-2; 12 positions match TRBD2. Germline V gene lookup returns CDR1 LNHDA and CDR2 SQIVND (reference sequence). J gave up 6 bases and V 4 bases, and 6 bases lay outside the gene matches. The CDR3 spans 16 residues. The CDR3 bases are TGTGCCAGTAGTACCCGGACTAGCGGGATCGCCGGGGAGCTGTTTTTT. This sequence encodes CASSTRTSGIAGELFF.

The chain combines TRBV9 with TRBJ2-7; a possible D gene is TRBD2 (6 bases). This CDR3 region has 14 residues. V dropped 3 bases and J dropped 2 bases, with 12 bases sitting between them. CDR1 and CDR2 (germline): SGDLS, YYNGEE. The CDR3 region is CASSARLEAYEQYF. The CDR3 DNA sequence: TGTGCCAGCAGCGCGCGACTAGAAGCCTACGAGCAGTACTTC.

This CDR3 reads CASGRTAKQHPGYEQYF. CDR3 nucleotides: TGCGCCAGCGGCCGGACAGCAAAACAACACCCTGGCTACGAGCAGTACTTC. This chain uses TRBV5-1 with TRBJ2-7, with D possibly TRBD1 on 6 matching bases. V was shortened by 7 bases and J by 3 bases, with 26 bases between the two germline ends. Germline values: CDR1 SGHRS, CDR2 YFSETQ. The CDR3 consists of 17 residues.

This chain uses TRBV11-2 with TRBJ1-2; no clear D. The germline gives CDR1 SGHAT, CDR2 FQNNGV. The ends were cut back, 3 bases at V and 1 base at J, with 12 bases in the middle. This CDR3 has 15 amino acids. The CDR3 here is CASSFMGKDNYGYTF. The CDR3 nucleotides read TGTGCCAGCAGCTTTATGGGGAAGGATAACTATGGCTACACCTTC.

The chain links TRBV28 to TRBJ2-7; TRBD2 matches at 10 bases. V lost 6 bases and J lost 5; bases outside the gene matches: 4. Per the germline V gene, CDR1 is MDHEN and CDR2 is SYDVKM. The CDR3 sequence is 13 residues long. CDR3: CASSLAGADEQYF. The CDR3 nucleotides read TGTGCCAGCAGCCTAGCGGGAGCCGACGAGCAGTACTTC.

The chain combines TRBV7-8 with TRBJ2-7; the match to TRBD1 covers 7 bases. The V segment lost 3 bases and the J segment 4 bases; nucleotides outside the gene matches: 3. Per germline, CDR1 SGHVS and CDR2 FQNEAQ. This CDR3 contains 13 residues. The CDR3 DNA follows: TGTGCCAGCAGCTTGGACAGGAGATACGAGCAGTACTTC. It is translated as CASSLDRRYEQYF.